The clone carrying this TCR beta chain has just one count. The sample comes from a study of blood T cell repertoires in COVID-19. Whole-study context: Sites in the United States, Italy and Spain provided acute and convalescent COVID-19 samples. T cells, B-cell-depleted T cells, or PBMCs supplied cDNA or gDNA.

The authors' processing: How many nucleated cells were present was estimated from reference gene primer amplification. The data were produced by immunoSEQ multiplex PCR, yet TCRdb's version contains in-frame clones alone and is incomplete. V and J calls and clone size come straight from that table; D and trimming were deduced from the DNA. The sample lists about 190,000 clones; almost 85% were seen once. Sample: peripheral blood. The receptor's source is a woman in her seventies with active or convalescent COVID-19.

CDR3 region: CASSSWEVNTEAFF. The DNA of the CDR3 is TGTGCCAGCAGCTCCTGGGAGGTGAACACTGAAGCTTTCTTT. The chain is built from TRBV11-1 and TRBJ1-1; D is uncertain. V was trimmed by 4 bases and J by 0 bases, leaving 9 bases between them. The length of the CDR3 is 14 residues. Germline CDR1 is SGHAT and CDR2 is FQDESV (reference sequence).